This TCR beta chain was recovered during a study of T cells in Graves' hyperthyroidism and ophthalmopathy. RNA transcripts provided the source from which TCR beta CDR3 regions were amplified. HTBI primers were the set used in a first-round RT-PCR of the TCR CDR3. TCRdb independently ran MiXCR on the multiplex PCR reads; one entry per CDR3 protein. The sample consists of 92,000 or so distinct CDR3 sequences, about half of them appearing once. This clonotype was detected ten times or more. Its antigen is not identified. Per germline, CDR1 SGHTA and CDR2 FQGNSA. V was pared by 6 bases and J by 4 bases, with 18 bases of the junction left unmatched. CDR3 length: 19 residues. Study-level results: Onset of ophthalmopathy came a median roughly 6.4 months after the model predicted it. The majority of expanded thyroid clonotypes above 0.001 also appeared in blood.

Not enrolled were patients with uncontrolled infection, other autoimmune disease, pregnancy or lactation. Isolation of PBMCs was performed on around 10 ml fresh peripheral blood. Input material: blood. J is TRBJ2-7 and V is TRBV7-2, with 13 bases matching TRBD2. The receptor's source is a woman aged 40-49 years with Graves' hyperthyroidism. CDR3 in amino acids: CASSPHLPGLAGFRYEQYF. In nucleotides, the CDR3 is TGTGCCAGCAGTCCCCACCTTCCGGGACTAGCGGGATTTCGGTACGAGCAGTACTTC.